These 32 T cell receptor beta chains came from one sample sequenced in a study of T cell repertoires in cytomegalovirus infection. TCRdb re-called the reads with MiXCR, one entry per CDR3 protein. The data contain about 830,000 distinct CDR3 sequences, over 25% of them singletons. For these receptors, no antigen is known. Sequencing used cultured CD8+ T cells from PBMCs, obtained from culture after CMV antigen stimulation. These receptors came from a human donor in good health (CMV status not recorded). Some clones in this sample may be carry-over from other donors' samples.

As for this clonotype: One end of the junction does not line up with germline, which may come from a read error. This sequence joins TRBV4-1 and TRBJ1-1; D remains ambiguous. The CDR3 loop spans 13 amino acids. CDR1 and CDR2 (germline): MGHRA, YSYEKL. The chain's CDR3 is CASSHYLKTEAFF. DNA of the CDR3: TGCGCCAGCAGCCATTACCTGAAAACTGAAGCTTTCTTT.

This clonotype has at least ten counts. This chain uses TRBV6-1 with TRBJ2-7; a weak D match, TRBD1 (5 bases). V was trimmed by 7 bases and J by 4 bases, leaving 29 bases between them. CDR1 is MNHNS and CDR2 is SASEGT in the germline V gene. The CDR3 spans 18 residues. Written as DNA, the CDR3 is TGTGCCAGCACCCAAGCAGGGATACGGGCCCCCCGATCATACGAGCAGTACGTC. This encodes CASTQAGIRAPRSYEQYV.

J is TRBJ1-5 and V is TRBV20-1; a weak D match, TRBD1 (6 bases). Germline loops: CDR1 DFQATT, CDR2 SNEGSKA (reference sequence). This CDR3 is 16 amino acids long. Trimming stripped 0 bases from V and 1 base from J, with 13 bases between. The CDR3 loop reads CSARESGALSNQPQHF. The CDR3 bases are TGCAGTGCTAGAGAATCAGGGGCGCTGAGCAATCAGCCCCAGCATTTT.

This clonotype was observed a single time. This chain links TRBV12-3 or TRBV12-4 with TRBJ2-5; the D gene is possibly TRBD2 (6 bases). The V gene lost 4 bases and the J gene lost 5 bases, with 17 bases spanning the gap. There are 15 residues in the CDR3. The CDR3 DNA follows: TGTGCCAGCAGTTGGGAGGAAGGGCGGTTGGAGACCCAGTACTTC. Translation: CASSWEEGRLETQYF.

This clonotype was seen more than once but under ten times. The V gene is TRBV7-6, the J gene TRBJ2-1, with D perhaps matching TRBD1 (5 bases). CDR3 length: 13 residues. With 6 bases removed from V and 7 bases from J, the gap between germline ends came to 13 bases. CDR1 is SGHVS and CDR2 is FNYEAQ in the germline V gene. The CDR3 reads CASRVTGRNEQFF. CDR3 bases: TGTGCCAGCAGGGTAACAGGTCGGAATGAGCAGTTCTTC.

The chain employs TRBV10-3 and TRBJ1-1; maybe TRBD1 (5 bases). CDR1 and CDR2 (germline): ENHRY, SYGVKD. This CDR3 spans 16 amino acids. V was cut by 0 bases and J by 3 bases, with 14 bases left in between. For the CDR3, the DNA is TGTGCCATCAGTGAGTCAGGCGCCGACAGCCACACTGAAGCTTTCTTT. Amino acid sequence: CAISESGADSHTEAFF.

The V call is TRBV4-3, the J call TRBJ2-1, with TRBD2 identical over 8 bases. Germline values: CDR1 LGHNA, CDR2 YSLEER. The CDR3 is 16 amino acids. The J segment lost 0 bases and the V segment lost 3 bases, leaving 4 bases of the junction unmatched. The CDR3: CASSHYSGTSYNEQFF. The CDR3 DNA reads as TGCGCCAGCAGCCACTATAGCGGGACCTCCTACAATGAGCAGTTCTTC.

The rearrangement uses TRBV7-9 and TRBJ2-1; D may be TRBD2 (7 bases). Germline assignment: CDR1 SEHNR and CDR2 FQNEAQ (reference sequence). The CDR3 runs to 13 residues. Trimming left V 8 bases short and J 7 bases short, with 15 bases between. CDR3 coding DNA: TGTGCCAGCGCCGGGGGGCCGGGGAATGAGCAGTTCTTC. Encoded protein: CASAGGPGNEQFF.

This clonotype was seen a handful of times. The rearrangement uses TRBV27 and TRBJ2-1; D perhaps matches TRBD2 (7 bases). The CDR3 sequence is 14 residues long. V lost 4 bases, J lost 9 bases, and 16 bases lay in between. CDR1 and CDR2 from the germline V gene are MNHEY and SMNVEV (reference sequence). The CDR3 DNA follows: TGTGCCAGCAGTTGGGTGGGGGGGCCGTCTGAGCAGTTCTTC. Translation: CASSWVGGPSEQFF.

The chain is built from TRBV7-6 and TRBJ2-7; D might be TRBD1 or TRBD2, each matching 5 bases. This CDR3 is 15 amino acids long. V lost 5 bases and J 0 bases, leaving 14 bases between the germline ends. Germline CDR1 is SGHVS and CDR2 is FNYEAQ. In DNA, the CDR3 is TGTGCCAGCAGCCAGGGACCGAACCTCTCCTACGAGCAGTACTTC. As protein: CASSQGPNLSYEQYF.

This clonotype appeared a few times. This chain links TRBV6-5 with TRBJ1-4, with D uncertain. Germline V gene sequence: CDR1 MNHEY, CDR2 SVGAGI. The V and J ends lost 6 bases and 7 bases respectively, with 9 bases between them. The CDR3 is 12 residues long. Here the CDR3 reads CASRDSGEKLFF. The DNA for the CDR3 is TGTGCCAGCAGGGACTCGGGTGAAAAACTGTTTTTT.

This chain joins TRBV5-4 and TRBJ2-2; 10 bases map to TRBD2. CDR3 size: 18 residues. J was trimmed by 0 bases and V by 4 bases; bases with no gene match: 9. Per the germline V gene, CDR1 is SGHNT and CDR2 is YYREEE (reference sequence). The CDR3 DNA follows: TGTGCCAGCAGCCCCCGGGTAGCGGGGGGCCCGAACACCGGGGAGCTGTTTTTT. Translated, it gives CASSPRVAGGPNTGELFF. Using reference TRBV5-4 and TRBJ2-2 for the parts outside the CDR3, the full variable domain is ETGVTQSPTHLIKTRGQQVTLRCSSQSGHNTVSWYQQALGQGPQFIFQYYREEENGRGNFPPRFSGLQFPNYSSELNVNALELDDSALYLCASSPRVAGGPNTGELFFGEGSRLTVL.

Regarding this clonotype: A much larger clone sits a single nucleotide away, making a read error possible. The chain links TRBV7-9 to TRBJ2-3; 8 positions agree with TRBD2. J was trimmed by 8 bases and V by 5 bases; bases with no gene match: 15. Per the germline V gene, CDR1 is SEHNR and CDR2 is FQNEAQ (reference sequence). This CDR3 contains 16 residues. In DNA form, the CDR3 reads TGTGCCAGCAGCGGACCAGCGGGGGAGCGGGCAGGTACGCAGTATTTT. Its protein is CASSGPAGERAGTQYF.

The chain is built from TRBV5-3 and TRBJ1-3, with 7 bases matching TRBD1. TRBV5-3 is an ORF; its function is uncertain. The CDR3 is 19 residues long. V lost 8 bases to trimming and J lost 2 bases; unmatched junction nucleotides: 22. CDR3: CASSVFPFPSGTAGNTIYF. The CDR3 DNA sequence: TGTGCCAGCAGCGTCTTCCCCTTCCCCTCCGGGACAGCTGGAAACACCATATATTTT.

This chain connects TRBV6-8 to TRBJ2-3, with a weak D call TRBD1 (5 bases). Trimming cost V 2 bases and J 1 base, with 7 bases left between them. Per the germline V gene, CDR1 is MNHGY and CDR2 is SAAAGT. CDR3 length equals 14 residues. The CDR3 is CASSYQGGTDTQYF. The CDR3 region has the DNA TGTGCCAGCAGTTACCAAGGGGGCACAGATACGCAGTATTTT.

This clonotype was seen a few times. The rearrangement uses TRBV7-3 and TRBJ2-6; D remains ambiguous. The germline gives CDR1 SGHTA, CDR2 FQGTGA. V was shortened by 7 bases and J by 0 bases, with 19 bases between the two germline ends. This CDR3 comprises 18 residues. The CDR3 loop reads CASTCPSRVFSGANVLTF. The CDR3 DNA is TGTGCCAGCACTTGCCCTTCCCGGGTCTTCTCTGGGGCCAACGTCCTGACTTTC.

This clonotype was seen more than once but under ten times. CDR3 in DNA: TGTGCAGAGGTGAACACCGGGGAGCTGTTTTTT. Protein sequence: CAEVNTGELFF. This chain links TRBV7-9 with TRBJ2-2; D not resolved. CDR1 SEHNR and CDR2 FQNEAQ come from the germline V gene (reference sequence). The CDR3 has 11 amino acids.

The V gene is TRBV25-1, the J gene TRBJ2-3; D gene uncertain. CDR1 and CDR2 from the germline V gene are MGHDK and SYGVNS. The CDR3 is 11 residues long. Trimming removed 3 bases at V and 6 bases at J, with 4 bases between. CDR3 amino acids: CASSDFDTQYF. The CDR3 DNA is TGTGCCAGCAGTGACTTTGATACGCAGTATTTT.

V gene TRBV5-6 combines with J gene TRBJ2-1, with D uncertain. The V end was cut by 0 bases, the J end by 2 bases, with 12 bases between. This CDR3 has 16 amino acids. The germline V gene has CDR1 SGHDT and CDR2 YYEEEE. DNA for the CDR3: TGTGCCAGCAGCTTGGCTCGGTATTCTCCCTACAATGAGCAGTTCTTC. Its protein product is CASSLARYSPYNEQFF.

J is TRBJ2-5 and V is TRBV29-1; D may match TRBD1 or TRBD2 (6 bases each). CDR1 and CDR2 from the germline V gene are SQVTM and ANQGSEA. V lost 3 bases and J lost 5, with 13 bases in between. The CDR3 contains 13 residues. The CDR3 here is CSVELGGWETQYF. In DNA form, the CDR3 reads TGCAGCGTTGAGTTGGGGGGCTGGGAGACCCAGTACTTC.

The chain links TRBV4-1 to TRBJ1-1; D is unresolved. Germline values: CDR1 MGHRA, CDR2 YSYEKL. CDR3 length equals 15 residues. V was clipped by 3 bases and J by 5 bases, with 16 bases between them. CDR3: CASSQTWGLRTEAFF. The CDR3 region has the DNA TGCGCCAGCAGCCAGACCTGGGGTTTGAGGACTGAAGCTTTCTTT.

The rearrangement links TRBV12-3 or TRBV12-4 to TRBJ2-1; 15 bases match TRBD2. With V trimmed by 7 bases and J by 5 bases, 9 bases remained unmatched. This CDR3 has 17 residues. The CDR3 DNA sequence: TGTGCCAGCAATCGGGGGACTAGCGGGGGGAAAGACAATGAGCAGTTCTTC. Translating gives CASNRGTSGGKDNEQFF.

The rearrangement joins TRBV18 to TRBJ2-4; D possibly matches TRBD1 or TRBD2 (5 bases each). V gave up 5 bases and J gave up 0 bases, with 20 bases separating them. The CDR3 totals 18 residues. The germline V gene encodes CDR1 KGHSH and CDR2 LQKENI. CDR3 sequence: CASSSRDPETIAKNIQYF. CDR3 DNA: TGTGCCAGCTCATCCCGGGACCCAGAAACAATAGCCAAAAACATTCAGTACTTC.

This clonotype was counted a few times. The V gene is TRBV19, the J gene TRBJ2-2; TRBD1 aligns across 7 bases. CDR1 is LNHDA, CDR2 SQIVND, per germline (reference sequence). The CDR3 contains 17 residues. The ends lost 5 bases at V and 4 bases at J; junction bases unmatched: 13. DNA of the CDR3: TGTGCCAGTAGTTCCGACTCGACAGGGCTGGGCACCGGGGAGCTGTTTTTT. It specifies CASSSDSTGLGTGELFF. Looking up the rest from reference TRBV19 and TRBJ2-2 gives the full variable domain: DGGITQSPKYLFRKEGQNVTLSCEQNLNHDAMYWYRQDPGQGLRLIYYSQIVNDFQKGDIAEGYSVSREKKESFPLTVTSAQKNPTAFYLCASSSDSTGLGTGELFFGEGSRLTVL.

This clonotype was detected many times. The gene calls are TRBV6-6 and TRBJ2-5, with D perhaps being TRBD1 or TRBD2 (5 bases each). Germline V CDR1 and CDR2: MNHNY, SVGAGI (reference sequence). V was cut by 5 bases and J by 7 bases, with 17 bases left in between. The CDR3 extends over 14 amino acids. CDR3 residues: CASSPGTLWGTQYF. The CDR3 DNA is TGTGCCAGCAGTCCCGGGACCTTATGGGGGACCCAGTACTTC.

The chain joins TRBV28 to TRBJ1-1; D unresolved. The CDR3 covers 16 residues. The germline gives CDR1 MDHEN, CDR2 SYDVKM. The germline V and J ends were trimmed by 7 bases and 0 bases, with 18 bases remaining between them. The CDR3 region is CASTPLIGGLNTEAFF. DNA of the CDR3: TGTGCCAGCACGCCCTTGATAGGAGGGCTGAACACTGAAGCTTTCTTT.

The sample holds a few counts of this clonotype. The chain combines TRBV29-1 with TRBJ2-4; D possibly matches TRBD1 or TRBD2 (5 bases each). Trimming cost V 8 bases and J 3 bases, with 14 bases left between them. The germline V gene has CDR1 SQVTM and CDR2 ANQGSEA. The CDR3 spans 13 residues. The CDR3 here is CSHYGAGKNIQYF. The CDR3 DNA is TGCAGCCACTACGGGGCTGGCAAAAACATTCAGTACTTC.

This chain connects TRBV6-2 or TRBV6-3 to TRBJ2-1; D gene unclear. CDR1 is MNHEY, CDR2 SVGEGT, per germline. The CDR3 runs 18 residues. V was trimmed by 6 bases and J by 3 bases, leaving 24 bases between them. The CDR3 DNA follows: TGTGCCAGCAGCGATACAGAGGTAACCCGAACTTTCTACAATGAGCAGTTCTTC. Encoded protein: CASSDTEVTRTFYNEQFF.

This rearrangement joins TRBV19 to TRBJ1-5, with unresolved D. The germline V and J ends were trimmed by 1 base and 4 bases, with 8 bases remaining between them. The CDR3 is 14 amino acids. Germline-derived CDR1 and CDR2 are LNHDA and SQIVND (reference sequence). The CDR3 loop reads CASSIGGMNQPQHF. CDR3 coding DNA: TGTGCCAGTAGTATAGGAGGTATGAATCAGCCCCAGCATTTT. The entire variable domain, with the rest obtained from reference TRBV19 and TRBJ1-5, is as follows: DGGITQSPKYLFRKEGQNVTLSCEQNLNHDAMYWYRQDPGQGLRLIYYSQIVNDFQKGDIAEGYSVSREKKESFPLTVTSAQKNPTAFYLCASSIGGMNQPQHFGDGTRLSIL.

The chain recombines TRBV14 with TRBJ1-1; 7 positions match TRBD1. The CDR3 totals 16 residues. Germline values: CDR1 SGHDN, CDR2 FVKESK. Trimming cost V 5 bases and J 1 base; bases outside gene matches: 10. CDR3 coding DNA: TGTGCCAGCAGCTCACGGACGGGACAGACGAACACTGAAGCTTTCTTT. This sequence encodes CASSSRTGQTNTEAFF. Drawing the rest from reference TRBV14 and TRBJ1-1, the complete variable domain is EAGVTQFPSHSVIEKGQTVTLRCDPISGHDNLYWYRRVMGKEIKFLLHFVKESKQDESGMPNNRFLAERTGGTYSTLKVQPAELEDSGVYFCASSSRTGQTNTEAFFGQGTRLTVV.

The CDR3 DNA follows: TGTGCCAGTAGTATAAGTCAATACTACAATGAGCAGTTCTTC. The encoded protein is CASSISQYYNEQFF. The chain employs TRBV19 and TRBJ2-1; D call uncertain. Germline values: CDR1 LNHDA, CDR2 SQIVND (reference sequence). Trimming took off 2 bases at V and 3 bases at J, with 8 bases between the two ends. This CDR3 spans 14 amino acids.

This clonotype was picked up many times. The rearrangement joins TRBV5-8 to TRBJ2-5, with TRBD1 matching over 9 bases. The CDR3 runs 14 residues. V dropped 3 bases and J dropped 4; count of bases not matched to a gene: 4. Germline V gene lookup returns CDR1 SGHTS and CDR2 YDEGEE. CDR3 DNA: TGTGCCAGCAGCTCCTGGACAGGGGTAGAGACCCAGTACTTC. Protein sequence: CASSSWTGVETQYF.